Listed here is a single T cell receptor (beta chain). It lacks a known antigen. Per-nucleotide qualities are absent, and no much larger clonotype sits a single base away. Each collaborating institution followed its own protocols to collect whole blood in K2EDTA tubes. For TCRbeta analysis, collaborator samples were shipped as frozen whole blood, as isolated PBMCs, or as DNA extracted from either sample type. The data belong to a study of blood T cell repertoires in COVID-19 (dated by TCRdb to 2020 to 2022). With regard to the full study: Samples covering the acute and convalescent phases of COVID-19 were provided by collaborators in the United States, Italy and Spain. The material from the prospective study consisted of cDNA or gDNA derived from T cells, B-cell-depleted T cells, or PBMCs. Deeply sampled blood TCRbeta repertoires from subjects exposed to, actively infected with, or recovered from COVID-19 were included in the dataset. A freely available public database, intended as a resource for researchers studying the immune response to SARS-CoV-2, is where the repertoires were released. The samples were drawn from the first 160 participants of the ongoing ImmuneRACE study and from more than 1,000 subjects provided by 6 global collaborators. The sample metadata nearly always contained a de-identified subject ID, COVID-19 status, age in years and sex. HLA class I and class II types, where available, came from metadata supplied by the sample provider rather than from assay-based typing. The paper's findings and limits, for the study overall: Clinical and demographic metadata were provided uncurated, with the amount varying by source and participant.

According to the germline V gene, CDR1 reads MDHEN and CDR2 reads SYDVKM. Germline trimming amounts to 2 bases on V and 4 bases on J, with 2 as the count of junction bases outside the gene matches. Inclusive of the bounding cysteine and phenylalanine, the CDR3 is 15 residues long. Just CDR3 DNA is preserved here, 45 bases in frame from base 1. The immunoSEQ Assay, a bias-controlled multiplex PCR, was used to amplify TCRbeta CDR3 regions from genomic DNA. Under the source paper's analysis protocol: The number of nucleated cells in each sample was estimated from the amplification of reference gene primers within the assay. To quantify the absolute abundance of each unique TCRbeta CDR3 rearrangement, sequence reads were collapsed and filtered. Productive Simpson clonality was computed per sample as the square root of Simpson's diversity index over productive rearrangements. Not all clones reach the TCRdb copy of this immuneACCESS table, which keeps in-frame sequences only. Checked studies attribute under half of the gap to unresolved V genes and leave the rest unexplained. That table is the source of V, J and clone size, and D and trimming were worked out from the DNA. Across this sample there are a few hundred thousand clones, with around 90% seen only once. The ten top clones hold about 0.7% of the sample.

Sequenced sample: peripheral blood. This TCR came from a human donor in a cohort sampled during active COVID-19. The chain couples TRBV28 to TRBJ1-2, with 12 bases aligning to TRBD1. The DNA is as follows: TGTGCCAGCAGTTTAGGGGGACAGGGGGCCTATGGCTACACCTTC. It translates to CASSLGGQGAYGYTF.